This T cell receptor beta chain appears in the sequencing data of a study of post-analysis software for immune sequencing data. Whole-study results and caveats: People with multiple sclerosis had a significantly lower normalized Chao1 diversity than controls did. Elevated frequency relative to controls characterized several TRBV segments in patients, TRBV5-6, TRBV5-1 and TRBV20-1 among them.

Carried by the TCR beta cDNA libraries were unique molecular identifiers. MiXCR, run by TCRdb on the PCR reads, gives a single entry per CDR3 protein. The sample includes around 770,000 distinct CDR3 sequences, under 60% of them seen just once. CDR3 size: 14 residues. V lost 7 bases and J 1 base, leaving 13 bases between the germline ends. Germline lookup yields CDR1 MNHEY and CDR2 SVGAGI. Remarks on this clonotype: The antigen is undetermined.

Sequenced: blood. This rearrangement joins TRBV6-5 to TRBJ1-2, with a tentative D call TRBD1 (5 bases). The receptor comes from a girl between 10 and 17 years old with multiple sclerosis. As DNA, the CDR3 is TGTGCCAGCACCAAAGGGAGGGGTAACTATGGCTACACCTTC. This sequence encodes CASTKGRGNYGYTF.